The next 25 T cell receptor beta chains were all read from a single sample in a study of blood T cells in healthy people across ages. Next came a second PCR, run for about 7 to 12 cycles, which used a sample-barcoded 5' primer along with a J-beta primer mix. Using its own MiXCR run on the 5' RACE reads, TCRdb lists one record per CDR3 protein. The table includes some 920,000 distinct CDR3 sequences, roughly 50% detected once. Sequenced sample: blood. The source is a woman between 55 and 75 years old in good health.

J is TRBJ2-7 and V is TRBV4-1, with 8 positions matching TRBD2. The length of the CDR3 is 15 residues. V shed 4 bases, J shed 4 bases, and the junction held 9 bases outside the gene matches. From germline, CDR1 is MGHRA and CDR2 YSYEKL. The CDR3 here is CASSLGRGEMYEQYF. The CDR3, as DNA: TGCGCCAGCAGCCTGGGGCGGGGGGAGATGTACGAGCAGTACTTC.

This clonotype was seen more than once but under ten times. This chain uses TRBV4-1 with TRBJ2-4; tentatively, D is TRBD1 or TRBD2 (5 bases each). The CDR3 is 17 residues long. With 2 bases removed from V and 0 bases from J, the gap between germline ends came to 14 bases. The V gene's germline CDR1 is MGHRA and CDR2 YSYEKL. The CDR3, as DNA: TGCGCCAGCAGCCAACCGGGGACGAGACTAGCCAAAAACATTCAGTACTTC. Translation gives CASSQPGTRLAKNIQYF.

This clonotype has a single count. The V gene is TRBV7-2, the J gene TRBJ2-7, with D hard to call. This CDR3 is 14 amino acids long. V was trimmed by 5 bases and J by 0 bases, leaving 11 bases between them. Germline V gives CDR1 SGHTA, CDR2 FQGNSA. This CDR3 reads CASSKDPSSYEQYF. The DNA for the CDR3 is TGTGCCAGCAGCAAAGACCCCTCCTCCTACGAGCAGTACTTC.

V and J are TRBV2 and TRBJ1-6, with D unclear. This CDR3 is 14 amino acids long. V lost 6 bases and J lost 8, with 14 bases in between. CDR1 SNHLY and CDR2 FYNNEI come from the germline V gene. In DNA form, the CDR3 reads TGTGCCAGCAGGTATGGCAGGAGTGATTCACCCCTCCACTTT. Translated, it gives CASRYGRSDSPLHF.

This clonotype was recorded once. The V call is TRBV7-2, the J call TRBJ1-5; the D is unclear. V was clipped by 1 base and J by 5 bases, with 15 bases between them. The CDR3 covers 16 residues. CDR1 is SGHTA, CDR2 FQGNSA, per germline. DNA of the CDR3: TGTGCCAGCAGCTTAGGCGGTCCAGTTACGGATCAGCCCCAGCATTTT. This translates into CASSLGGPVTDQPQHF.

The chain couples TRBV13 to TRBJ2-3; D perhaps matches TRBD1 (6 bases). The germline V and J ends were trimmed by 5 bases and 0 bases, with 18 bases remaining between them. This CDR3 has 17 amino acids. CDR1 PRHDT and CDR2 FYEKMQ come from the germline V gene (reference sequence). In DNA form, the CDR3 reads TGTGCCAGCAGCCAGACACGGACAGATTCAAGCACAGATACGCAGTATTTT. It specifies CASSQTRTDSSTDTQYF.

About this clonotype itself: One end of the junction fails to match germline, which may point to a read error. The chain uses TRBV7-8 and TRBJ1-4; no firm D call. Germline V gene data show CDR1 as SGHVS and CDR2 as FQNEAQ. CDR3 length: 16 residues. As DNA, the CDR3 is TGTGTCAGCAGCTTAGTAGGCAGATCAACTAATGAAAAACTGTTTTTT. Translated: CVSSLVGRSTNEKLFF.

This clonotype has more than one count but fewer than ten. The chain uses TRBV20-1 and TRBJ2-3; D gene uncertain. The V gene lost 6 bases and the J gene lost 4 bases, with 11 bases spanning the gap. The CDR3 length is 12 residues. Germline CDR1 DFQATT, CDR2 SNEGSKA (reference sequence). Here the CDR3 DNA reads TGCAGTGCGTCCGACCTGCCAGATACGCAGTATTTT. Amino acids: CSASDLPDTQYF.

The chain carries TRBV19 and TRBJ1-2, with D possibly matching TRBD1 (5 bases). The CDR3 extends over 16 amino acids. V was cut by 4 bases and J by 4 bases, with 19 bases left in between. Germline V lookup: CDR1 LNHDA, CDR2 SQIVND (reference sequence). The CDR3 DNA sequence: TGTGCCAGTAGTAGGCGGGACGGGTTCGAGGGCTATGGCTACACCTTC. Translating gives CASSRRDGFEGYGYTF.

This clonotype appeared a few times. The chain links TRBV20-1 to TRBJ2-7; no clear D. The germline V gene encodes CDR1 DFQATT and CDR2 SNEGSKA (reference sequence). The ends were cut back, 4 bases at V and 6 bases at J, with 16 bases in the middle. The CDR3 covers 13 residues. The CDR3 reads CSAIRQRVGEQYF. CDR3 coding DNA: TGCAGTGCTATAAGGCAGCGCGTGGGCGAGCAGTACTTC.

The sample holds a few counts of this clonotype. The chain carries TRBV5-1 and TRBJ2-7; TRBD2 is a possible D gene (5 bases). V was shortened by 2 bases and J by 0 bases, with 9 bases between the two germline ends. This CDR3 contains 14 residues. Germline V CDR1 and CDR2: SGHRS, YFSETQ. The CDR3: CASSFGDLSYEQYF. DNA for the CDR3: TGCGCCAGCAGCTTCGGGGATCTCTCCTACGAGCAGTACTTC.

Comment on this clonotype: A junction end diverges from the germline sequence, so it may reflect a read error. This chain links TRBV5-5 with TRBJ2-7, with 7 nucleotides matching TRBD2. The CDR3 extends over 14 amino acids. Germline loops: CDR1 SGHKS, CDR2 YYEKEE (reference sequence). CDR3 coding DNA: TGTGCCAGCAGCTCGCTGCGGGAGCGCTACGGGCAGTACTTC. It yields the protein CASSSLRERYGQYF.

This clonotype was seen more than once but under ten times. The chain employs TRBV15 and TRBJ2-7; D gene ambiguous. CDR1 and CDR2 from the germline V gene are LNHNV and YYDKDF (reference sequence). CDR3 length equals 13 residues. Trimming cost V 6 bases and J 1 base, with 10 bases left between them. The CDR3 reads CATSLRESYEQYF. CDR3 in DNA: TGTGCCACCAGTTTGCGAGAATCCTACGAGCAGTACTTC.

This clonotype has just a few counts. For the CDR3, the DNA is TGTGCCAGCTCACCACGGCATACAGACGAGACCCAGTACTTC. Protein product: CASSPRHTDETQYF. This chain links TRBV18 with TRBJ2-5; D gene unclear. Deletions cut 1 base from V and 5 bases from J, with 11 bases between. This CDR3 is 14 amino acids long. Looked up from germline, CDR1 is KGHSH and CDR2 is LQKENI.

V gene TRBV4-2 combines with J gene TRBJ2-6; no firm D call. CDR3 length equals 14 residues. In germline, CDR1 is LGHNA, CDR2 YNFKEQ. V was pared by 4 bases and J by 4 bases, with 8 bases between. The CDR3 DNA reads TGTGCCAGCAGCCGTGAGATCGGGGCCAACGTCCTGACTTTC. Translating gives CASSREIGANVLTF.

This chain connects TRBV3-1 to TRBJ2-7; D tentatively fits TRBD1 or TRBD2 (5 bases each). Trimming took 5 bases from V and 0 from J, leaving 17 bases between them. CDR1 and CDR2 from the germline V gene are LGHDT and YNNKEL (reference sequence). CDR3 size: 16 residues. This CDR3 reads CASSRGGRTRSYEQYF. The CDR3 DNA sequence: TGTGCCAGCAGCAGGGGTGGTCGGACTCGCTCCTACGAGCAGTACTTC.

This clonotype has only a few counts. Here the CDR3 reads CASRSSGRALFRETQYF. As DNA, the CDR3 is TGTGCCAGCAGATCAAGCGGGAGGGCCCTTTTTAGAGAGACCCAGTACTTC. This chain joins TRBV12-3 or TRBV12-4 and TRBJ2-5; 10 bases map to TRBD2. The CDR3 runs 17 residues. V was clipped by 6 bases and J by 4 bases; unmatched bases: 14.

CDR3 sequence: CASSIQGNSYTF. The DNA of the CDR3 is TGTGCCAGCAGTATACAGGGGAATAGCTACACCTTC. V is TRBV12-3 or TRBV12-4 and J is TRBJ1-2; 7 nucleotides match TRBD1. J lost 9 bases, V lost 5 bases, and 6 bases had no gene match. CDR3 length: 12 residues.

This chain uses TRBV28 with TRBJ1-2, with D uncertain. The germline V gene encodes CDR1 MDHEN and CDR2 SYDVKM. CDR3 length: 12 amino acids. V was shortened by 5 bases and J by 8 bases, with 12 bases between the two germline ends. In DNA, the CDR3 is TGTGCCAGCAGTACCCCGGCCGGAGGCTACACCTTC. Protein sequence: CASSTPAGGYTF.

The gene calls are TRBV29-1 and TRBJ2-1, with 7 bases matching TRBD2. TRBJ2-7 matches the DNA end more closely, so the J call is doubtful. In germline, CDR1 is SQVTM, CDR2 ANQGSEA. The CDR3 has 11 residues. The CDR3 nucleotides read TGCAGTGGGGGGGAAAACAATGAGCAGTACTTC. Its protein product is CSGGENNEQYF.

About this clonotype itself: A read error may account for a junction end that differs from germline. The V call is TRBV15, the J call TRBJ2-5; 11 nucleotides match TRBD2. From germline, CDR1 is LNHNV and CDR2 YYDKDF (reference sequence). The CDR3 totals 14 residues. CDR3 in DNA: TGTGTCACCAGCAGAGTAACTAGCGGGGGTACCCAGTACTTC. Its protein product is CVTSRVTSGGTQYF.

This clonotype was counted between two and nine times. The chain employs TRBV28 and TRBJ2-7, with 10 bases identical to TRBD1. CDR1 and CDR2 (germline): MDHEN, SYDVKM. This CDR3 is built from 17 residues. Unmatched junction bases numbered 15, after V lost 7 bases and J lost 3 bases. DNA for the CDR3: TGTGCCAGCACTCACGTTTGGGGACAGGGGACCGTCTACGAGCAGTACTTC. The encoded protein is CASTHVWGQGTVYEQYF.

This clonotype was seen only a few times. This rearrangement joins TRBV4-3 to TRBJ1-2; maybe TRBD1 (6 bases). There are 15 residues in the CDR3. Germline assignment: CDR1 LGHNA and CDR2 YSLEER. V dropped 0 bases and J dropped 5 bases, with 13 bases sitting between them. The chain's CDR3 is CASSQDGTPQYGYTF. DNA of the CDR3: TGCGCCAGCAGCCAAGATGGGACACCTCAATATGGCTACACCTTC.

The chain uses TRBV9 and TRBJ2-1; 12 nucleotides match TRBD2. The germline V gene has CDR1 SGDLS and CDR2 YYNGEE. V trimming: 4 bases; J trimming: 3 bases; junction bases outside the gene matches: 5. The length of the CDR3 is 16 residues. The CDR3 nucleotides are TGTGCCAGCAGCCCCAAGACTAGCGGGAGCTACAATGAGCAGTTCTTC. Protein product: CASSPKTSGSYNEQFF.

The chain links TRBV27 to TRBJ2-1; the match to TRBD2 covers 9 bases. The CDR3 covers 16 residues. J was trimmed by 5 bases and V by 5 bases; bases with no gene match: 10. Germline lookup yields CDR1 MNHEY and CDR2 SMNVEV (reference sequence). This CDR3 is CASSQALAGRDNEQFF. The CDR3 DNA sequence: TGTGCCAGCAGTCAAGCCCTAGCGGGGAGGGACAATGAGCAGTTCTTC.